The sequence of this TCR beta chain was determined in a study of siplizumab effects on memory and regulatory T cells. V shed 5 bases and J shed 6 bases, with 24 bases lying between them. Looked up from germline, CDR1 is LNHDA and CDR2 is SQIVND (reference sequence). The CDR3 consists of 17 residues. Points on this clone: The antigen is not known.

The table came from immunoSEQ multiplex PCR; TCRdb's copy has only in-frame clones and leaves some out. This table has 94,000 or so clones, roughly 93% appearing once. The study, taken as a whole, reports: Alloreactive sequences traceable to unstimulated CD4+ memory cells declined significantly under siplizumab.

Input material: CD8+ T cells sorted from blood. The chain uses TRBV19 and TRBJ2-3, with D possibly matching TRBD2 (5 bases). This TCR was sampled from a human donor in good health. CDR3 in DNA: TGTGCCAGTAGTGTTTTTTTCTCGGGAACAACCGAGGATACGCAGTATTTT. Translation: CASSVFFSGTTEDTQYF. The full variable domain, rest sourced from reference TRBV19 and TRBJ2-3, is DGGITQSPKYLFRKEGQNVTLSCEQNLNHDAMYWYRQDPGQGLRLIYYSQIVNDFQKGDIAEGYSVSREKKESFPLTVTSAQKNPTAFYLCASSVFFSGTTEDTQYFGPGTRLTVL.